The 30 T cell receptor beta chains given below trace back to one sample, sequenced in a study of cytomegalovirus exposure and HLA in healthy donors. Using immunoSEQ multiplex PCR, the repertoire was profiled, and TCRdb retains in-frame clones only, with some absent. Of roughly 80,000 clones in the sample, 93% were seen once. The specimen sequenced was PBMCs. These receptors all stem from a man younger than 35 in good health and CMV-seronegative.

The genes are TRBV9 and TRBJ2-1; 7 bases match TRBD1. J was trimmed by 4 bases and V by 3 bases; bases with no gene match: 10. Germline CDR1 and CDR2: SGDLS and YYNGEE. The CDR3 contains 16 residues. The CDR3 region has the DNA TGTGCCAGCAGCGCCAGAACAGGGGCCCAATACAATGAGCAGTTCTTC. Amino acid sequence: CASSARTGAQYNEQFF.

V and J are TRBV27 and TRBJ2-1; perhaps TRBD2 as D (6 bases). Germline V gene lookup returns CDR1 MNHEY and CDR2 SMNVEV (reference sequence). The V end lost 0 bases, the J end lost 1 base, and 10 bases lay between the germline ends. The CDR3 covers 16 residues. CDR3 amino acids: CASSLSSRGSYNEQFF. CDR3 coding DNA: TGTGCCAGCAGTTTATCGTCGCGGGGATCCTACAATGAGCAGTTCTTC.

V usage is TRBV5-8 and J usage is TRBJ1-1; D is ambiguous. In germline, CDR1 is SGHTS, CDR2 YDEGEE. Trimming pared 2 bases from V and 4 bases from J, leaving 12 bases between. This CDR3 is 14 amino acids long. CDR3 coding DNA: TGTGCCAGCAGCTTTTTAGGAGGGATCACTGAAGCTTTCTTT. Its protein product is CASSFLGGITEAFF.

The V gene is TRBV28, the J gene TRBJ1-4, with TRBD1 matching 10 bases. V was pared by 4 bases and J by 8 bases, with 7 bases of the junction left unmatched. Germline loops: CDR1 MDHEN, CDR2 SYDVKM. This CDR3 comprises 15 residues. The CDR3 bases are TGTGCCAGCAGTTCCTGGGACAGGGGAGGGGAAAAACTGTTTTTT. Its translation: CASSSWDRGGEKLFF.

The V and J genes are TRBV29-1 and TRBJ1-2, with D perhaps matching TRBD1 (5 bases). V was clipped by 7 bases and J by 6 bases, with 18 bases between them. The length of the CDR3 is 13 residues. Germline lookup yields CDR1 SQVTM and CDR2 ANQGSEA. CDR3 in amino acids: CSARRDFIDGYTF. Here the CDR3 DNA reads TGCAGCGCACGAAGGGACTTTATCGATGGCTACACCTTC. Drawing the rest from reference TRBV29-1 and TRBJ1-2, the complete variable domain is SAVISQKPSRDICQRGTSLTIQCQVDSQVTMMFWYRQQPGQSLTLIATANQGSEATYESGFVIDKFPISRPNLTFSTLTVSNMSPEDSSIYLCSARRDFIDGYTFGSGTRLTVV.

This clone was detected only once. The gene calls are TRBV5-1 and TRBJ1-1; TRBD1 matches at 7 bases. The J segment lost 1 base and the V segment lost 0 bases, leaving 3 bases of the junction unmatched. CDR3 length equals 15 residues. The germline CDR1 and CDR2 sequences are SGHRS and YFSETQ. The CDR3 DNA reads as TGCGCCAGCAGCTTGGCGGGGACAGAGAACACTGAAGCTTTCTTT. Translating gives CASSLAGTENTEAFF.

The chain uses TRBV7-2 and TRBJ1-1; no reliable D call. The CDR3 is 13 residues long. Trimming pared 5 bases from V and 5 bases from J, leaving 12 bases between. The germline CDR1 and CDR2 sequences are SGHTA and FQGNSA. The CDR3 DNA reads TGTGCCAGCAGCCGTTCTAGGGAGACTGAAGCTTTCTTT. Its protein product is CASSRSRETEAFF. The whole variable domain, filled in from reference TRBV7-2 and TRBJ1-1, reads GAGVSQSPSNKVTEKGKDVELRCDPISGHTALYWYRQSLGQGLEFLIYFQGNSAPDKSGLPSDRFSAERTGGSVSTLTIQRTQQEDSAVYLCASSRSRETEAFFGQGTRLTVV.

This chain joins TRBV11-2 and TRBJ1-4; 7 bases map to TRBD1. The germline gives CDR1 SGHAT, CDR2 FQNNGV. CDR3 size: 15 residues. Trimming took 5 bases from V and 5 from J; bases not matched to a gene: 8. The CDR3, as DNA: TGTGCCAGCAGCCCCGCCGGGGGACAGAATGAAAAACTGTTTTTT. It specifies CASSPAGGQNEKLFF.

The gene calls are TRBV4-3 and TRBJ2-7, with 10 bases that match TRBD2. Germline V gene sequence: CDR1 LGHNA, CDR2 YSLEER. The CDR3 covers 16 residues. Trimming at V came to 0 bases and at J to 2 bases, leaving 4 bases not matched to a gene. CDR3 loop: CASSQEAGGFPYEQYF. The CDR3 DNA follows: TGCGCCAGCAGCCAAGAAGCGGGAGGGTTCCCCTACGAGCAGTACTTC.

V usage is TRBV4-1 and J usage is TRBJ2-7; 10 bases map to TRBD1. Losses at the gene ends were 5 bases for V and 4 bases for J; bases not matched to a gene: 5. This CDR3 contains 14 residues. In germline, CDR1 is MGHRA, CDR2 YSYEKL. In nucleotides, the CDR3 is TGCGCCAGCAGCGGCCGGGACAGGGGATACGAGCAGTACTTC. Translation: CASSGRDRGYEQYF.

The genes are TRBV5-4 and TRBJ2-6; TRBD1 might be the D (5 bases). Looked up from germline, CDR1 is SGHNT and CDR2 is YYREEE (reference sequence). V gave up 1 base and J gave up 0 bases, with 11 bases separating them. The CDR3 extends over 17 amino acids. CDR3: CASSLFDSSSGANVLTF. DNA for the CDR3: TGTGCCAGCAGCTTGTTCGACAGTTCCTCTGGGGCCAACGTCCTGACTTTC.

The genes are TRBV7-9 and TRBJ1-5, with a tentative D call TRBD1 (6 bases). Trimming removed 5 bases from V and 7 bases from J, with 12 bases in between. This CDR3 spans 13 amino acids. From germline, CDR1 is SEHNR and CDR2 FQNEAQ (reference sequence). DNA for the CDR3: TGTGCCAGCAGCCGAGCAGGGGACCAGCCCCAGCATTTT. Its translation: CASSRAGDQPQHF.

This chain connects TRBV28 to TRBJ1-5; weak D call: TRBD1 (5 bases). V lost 1 base and J lost 15, with 13 bases in between. Germline V gene sequence: CDR1 MDHEN, CDR2 SYDVKM. This CDR3 region has 12 residues. CDR3 in DNA: TGTGCCAGCAGTTTATACAAAGGGGCCACGCATTTT. This encodes CASSLYKGATHF.

This chain links TRBV5-1 with TRBJ2-1; 12 bases align to TRBD2. This CDR3 is built from 19 residues. Germline V gives CDR1 SGHRS, CDR2 YFSETQ. The V gene end was trimmed by 2 bases and the J gene end by 0 bases; junction bases not matched to a gene: 9. The CDR3, as DNA: TGCGCCAGCAGCTTCGCTTCTAGCGGGGGGGACTCCTCCTACAATGAGCAGTTCTTC. Protein sequence: CASSFASSGGDSSYNEQFF.

This clone has a count of ten or more. The genes are TRBV5-6 and TRBJ2-3, with a possible D match to TRBD2 (6 bases). Germline V gives CDR1 SGHDT, CDR2 YYEEEE. This CDR3 comprises 15 residues. Trimming pared 4 bases from V and 2 bases from J, leaving 14 bases between. CDR3 nucleotide sequence: TGTGCCAGCAGCCTAGGGACTTACGCCACAGATACGCAGTATTTT. Amino acid sequence: CASSLGTYATDTQYF.

The V and J genes are TRBV5-1 and TRBJ2-7; a weak D match, TRBD2 (5 bases). Between the trimmed V and J ends, which lost 1 base and 1 base, there was a span of 15 bases. This CDR3 has 16 amino acids. The germline V gene has CDR1 SGHRS and CDR2 YFSETQ. CDR3 amino acids: CASSLYPRRGSYEQYF. The CDR3 coding sequence is TGCGCCAGCAGCTTGTACCCTCGACGGGGATCCTACGAGCAGTACTTC.

This clone was observed a handful of times. The chain has TRBV7-6 and TRBJ2-5; 7 bases map to TRBD2. Trimming cost V 0 bases and J 1 base; bases outside gene matches: 5. Germline-derived CDR1 and CDR2 are SGHVS and FNYEAQ. The CDR3 loop spans 16 amino acids. This CDR3 reads CASSLARVAGQETQYF. In DNA, the CDR3 is TGTGCCAGCAGCTTAGCGAGGGTAGCGGGCCAAGAGACCCAGTACTTC.

The chain recombines TRBV18 with TRBJ2-7, with 9 bases fitting TRBD1. Germline assignment: CDR1 KGHSH and CDR2 LQKENI. Unmatched junction bases numbered 2, after V lost 2 bases and J lost 6 bases. CDR3 length: 13 residues. The CDR3 coding sequence is TGTGCCAGCTCACCAGGGGACAGGGCCGAGCAGTACTTC. As protein: CASSPGDRAEQYF.

V usage is TRBV19 and J usage is TRBJ1-5; 8 bases map to TRBD1. Unmatched junction bases numbered 9, after V lost 7 bases and J lost 4 bases. The CDR3 covers 15 residues. Germline V lookup: CDR1 LNHDA, CDR2 SQIVND (reference sequence). The CDR3 DNA follows: TGTGCCAGTACCCTGCTAGGACAGGGTAATCAGCCCCAGCATTTT. Translating gives CASTLLGQGNQPQHF. Using reference TRBV19 and TRBJ1-5 for the parts outside the CDR3, the full variable domain is DGGITQSPKYLFRKEGQNVTLSCEQNLNHDAMYWYRQDPGQGLRLIYYSQIVNDFQKGDIAEGYSVSREKKESFPLTVTSAQKNPTAFYLCASTLLGQGNQPQHFGDGTRLSIL.

The V call is TRBV5-1, the J call TRBJ1-5; 9 bases agree with TRBD1. This CDR3 has 16 residues. Looked up from germline, CDR1 is SGHRS and CDR2 is YFSETQ. Germline trimming cut 0 bases from V and 4 bases from J; bases unmatched to any gene: 5. The CDR3 bases are TGCGCCAGCAGCTTGGGGACAGGGGACAGTAATCAGCCCCAGCATTTT. Its translation: CASSLGTGDSNQPQHF. Variable domain in full (rest from reference TRBV5-1 and TRBJ1-5): KAGVTQTPRYLIKTRGQQVTLSCSPISGHRSVSWYQQTPGQGLQFLFEYFSETQRNKGNFPGRFSGRQFSNSRSEMNVSTLELGDSALYLCASSLGTGDSNQPQHFGDGTRLSIL.

The V and J genes are TRBV7-9 and TRBJ2-5; 7 nucleotides match TRBD2. V was pared by 2 bases and J by 2 bases, with 8 bases of the junction left unmatched. The CDR3 has 16 residues. Per the germline V gene, CDR1 is SEHNR and CDR2 is FQNEAQ (reference sequence). CDR3 region: CASSLRGGGGQETQYF. The DNA for the CDR3 is TGTGCCAGCAGCTTACGGGGCGGGGGAGGACAAGAGACCCAGTACTTC.

J is TRBJ2-7 and V is TRBV7-8; no definite D call. The length of the CDR3 is 15 residues. The ends were cut back, 2 bases at V and 0 bases at J, with 11 bases in the middle. The V gene's germline CDR1 is SGHVS and CDR2 FQNEAQ. CDR3 residues: CASSLRRFLSYEQYF. CDR3 bases: TGTGCCAGCAGCTTACGGCGGTTTCTCTCCTACGAGCAGTACTTC.

This chain links TRBV12-5 with TRBJ2-3; D unresolved. Germline V gene data show CDR1 as LGHNT and CDR2 as FRNRAP. V lost 5 bases and J 0 bases, leaving 15 bases between the germline ends. The CDR3 runs to 16 residues. DNA of the CDR3: TGTGCTAGTGGTCCCCTCCAACATTCAAGCACAGATACGCAGTATTTT. Its protein is CASGPLQHSSTDTQYF.

V gene TRBV27 combines with J gene TRBJ1-2; 10 nucleotides agree with TRBD1. After removal of 5 bases from V and 4 bases from J, the junction contained 7 bases not matched to a gene. The CDR3 covers 15 residues. Per the germline V gene, CDR1 is MNHEY and CDR2 is SMNVEV (reference sequence). The CDR3 region is CASSRQGAKPYGYTF. The CDR3, as DNA: TGTGCCAGCAGTCGACAGGGGGCGAAACCCTATGGCTACACCTTC.

The J gene is TRBJ2-6, the V gene TRBV6-6; D is undetermined. Deletions cut 6 bases from V and 0 bases from J, with 12 bases between. This CDR3 has 16 residues. The V gene's germline CDR1 is MNHNY and CDR2 SVGAGI (reference sequence). The CDR3 bases are TGTGCCAGCAGCTCGTCTGGTAGCTCTGGGGCCAACGTCCTGACTTTC. Its translation: CASSSSGSSGANVLTF.

This chain uses TRBV6-5 with TRBJ1-1; D is unclear. Germline assignment: CDR1 MNHEY and CDR2 SVGAGI. With 6 bases removed from V and 2 bases from J, the gap between germline ends came to 13 bases. The CDR3 runs to 14 residues. CDR3 nucleotides: TGTGCCAGCAGACCAAACAGAGCTAACACTGAAGCTTTCTTT. Protein product: CASRPNRANTEAFF.

The V call is TRBV6-5, the J call TRBJ1-5; tentative D call: TRBD1 (6 bases). Germline V gives CDR1 MNHEY, CDR2 SVGAGI. The CDR3 runs 15 residues. V was trimmed by 0 bases and J by 2 bases, leaving 8 bases between them. CDR3 nucleotide sequence: TGTGCCAGCAGTTACTCGGCAGGGGGCAATCAGCCCCAGCATTTT. Translating gives CASSYSAGGNQPQHF.

The chain links TRBV29-1 to TRBJ1-2; D is ambiguous. V gave up 8 bases and J gave up 6 bases, with 13 bases separating them. This CDR3 is 11 amino acids long. Germline V gene lookup returns CDR1 SQVTM and CDR2 ANQGSEA. CDR3 nucleotide sequence: TGCAGCCTCGACGGGGTAGATGGCTACACCTTC. Translating it yields CSLDGVDGYTF.

The chain joins TRBV2 to TRBJ2-7, with a tentative D call TRBD1 (5 bases). The CDR3 contains 16 residues. Germline V gene data show CDR1 as SNHLY and CDR2 as FYNNEI. Trimming cost V 5 bases and J 1 base, with 18 bases left between them. CDR3 residues: CASSQDRTQPSYEQYF. The CDR3, as DNA: TGTGCCAGCAGTCAAGACAGAACCCAGCCTTCCTACGAGCAGTACTTC.

The rearrangement links TRBV12-5 to TRBJ2-3, with D perhaps TRBD1 (6 bases). CDR1 is LGHNT, CDR2 FRNRAP, per germline. CDR3 length: 15 amino acids. V was cut by 7 bases and J by 3 bases, with 17 bases left in between. CDR3 sequence reads: CASVNRQVWTDTQYF. CDR3 nucleotides: TGTGCTAGTGTCAACCGACAGGTTTGGACAGATACGCAGTATTTT.